What follows describes a single T cell receptor beta chain. This sample stems from a study of technical replicates of blood from a handful of donors. The method was immunoSEQ multiplex PCR; TCRdb's version includes in-frame clones alone and lacks a portion of them. The data show tens of thousands of clones, under 96% seen once. Unmatched junction bases numbered 5, after V lost 3 bases and J lost 9 bases. This CDR3 is built from 15 residues. From germline, CDR1 is SGDLS and CDR2 YYNGEE. The TCR sequence derives from a human donor in good health. What was sequenced was T cells isolated from PBMCs. V and J are TRBV9 and TRBJ2-1; TRBD2 matches at 14 bases. The CDR3 nucleotides read TGTGCCAGCAGCGGCCCCGGGACTAGCGGGAGTGAGCAGTTCTTC. Protein sequence: CASSGPGTSGSEQFF.